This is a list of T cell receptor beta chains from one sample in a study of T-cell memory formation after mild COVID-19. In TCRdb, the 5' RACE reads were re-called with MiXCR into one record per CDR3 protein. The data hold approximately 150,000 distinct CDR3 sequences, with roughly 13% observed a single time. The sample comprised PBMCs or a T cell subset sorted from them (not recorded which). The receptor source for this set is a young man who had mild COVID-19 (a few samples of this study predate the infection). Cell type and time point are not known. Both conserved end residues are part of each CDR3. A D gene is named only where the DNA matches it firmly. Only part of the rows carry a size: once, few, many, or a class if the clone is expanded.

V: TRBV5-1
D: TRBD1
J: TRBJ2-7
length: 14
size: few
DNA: TGCGCCAGCAGCCCGGGGGACAGGGGCTACGAGCAGTACTTC
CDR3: CASSPGDRGYEQYF

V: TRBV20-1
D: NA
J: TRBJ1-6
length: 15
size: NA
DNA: TGCAGCGTGACAGCCCCGAGCTCCTATAATTCACCCCTCCACTTT
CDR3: CSVTAPSSYNSPLHF

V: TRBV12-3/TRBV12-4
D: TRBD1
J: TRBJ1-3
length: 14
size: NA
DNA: TGTGCCAGCAGCAGGGGGCTAGGTGGAAACACCATATATTTT
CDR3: CASSRGLGGNTIYF

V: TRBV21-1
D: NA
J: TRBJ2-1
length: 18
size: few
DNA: TGTGCCAGCAGCAAAAAGGGGCCTGGGATAGCGGGGGTAAATGAGCAGTTCTTC
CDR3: CASSKKGPGIAGVNEQFF

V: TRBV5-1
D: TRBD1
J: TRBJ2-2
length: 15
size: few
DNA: TGCGCCAGCAACAACAGGGGTGAGACGGCCGGGGAGCTGTTTTTT
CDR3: CASNNRGETAGELFF

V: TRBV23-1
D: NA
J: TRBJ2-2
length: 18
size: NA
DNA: TGCGCCAGCAGTCGGATGCGGAGTCGGTCCTACACCACCGGGGAGCTGTTTTTT
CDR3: CASSRMRSRSYTTGELFF

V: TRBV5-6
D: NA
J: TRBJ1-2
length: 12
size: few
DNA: TGTGCCAGCACGCAGGGGTTTCATGGCTACACCTTC
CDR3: CASTQGFHGYTF

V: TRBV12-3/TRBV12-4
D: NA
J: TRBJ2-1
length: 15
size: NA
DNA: TGTGCCAGCACCATCGGGGGCATTTACAGTTTTGGGCAGTTCTTC
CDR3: CASTIGGIYSFGQFF

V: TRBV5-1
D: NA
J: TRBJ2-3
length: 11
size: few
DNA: TGCGCCAGCAAACGCGGAGATACGCAGTATTTT
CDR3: CASKRGDTQYF

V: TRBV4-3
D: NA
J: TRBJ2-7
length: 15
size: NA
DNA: TGCGCCAGCAGCCAAGTGCCCGGGGCATTGTACGAGCAGTACTTC
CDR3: CASSQVPGALYEQYF

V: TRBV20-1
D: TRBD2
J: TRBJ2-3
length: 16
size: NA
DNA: TGCAGTGCTAGAGATCCGAGCGGGGGTACCACAGATACGCAGTATTTT
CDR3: CSARDPSGGTTDTQYF

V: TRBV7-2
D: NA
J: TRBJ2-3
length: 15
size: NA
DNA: TGTGCCAGCAGCTTAGTTGGATGGGGCTTGGATACGCAGTATTTT
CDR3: CASSLVGWGLDTQYF

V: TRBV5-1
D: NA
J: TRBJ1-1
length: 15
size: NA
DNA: TGCGCCAGCAGCTTGGCTCCCAGGCCGAACACTGAAGCTTTCTTT
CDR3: CASSLAPRPNTEAFF

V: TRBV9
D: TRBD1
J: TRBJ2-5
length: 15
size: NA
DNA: TGTGCCAGCAGCGGGCATTCGGGACAGCAAGAGACCCAGTACTTC
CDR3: CASSGHSGQQETQYF

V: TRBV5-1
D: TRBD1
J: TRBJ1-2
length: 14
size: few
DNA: TGCGCCAGCAGCCCTTATGGACAGGGGGATGGCTACACCTTC
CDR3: CASSPYGQGDGYTF

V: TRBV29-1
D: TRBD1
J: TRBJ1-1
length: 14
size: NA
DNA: TGCAGCGTTGAAGTCGTAGCCAGGGGGCCTGAAGCTTTCTTT
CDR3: CSVEVVARGPEAFF

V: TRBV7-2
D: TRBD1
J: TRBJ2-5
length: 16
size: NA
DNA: TGTGCCAGCAGCTTAGCGTCGGGACAGTTGGAAGAGACCCAGTACTTC
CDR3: CASSLASGQLEETQYF

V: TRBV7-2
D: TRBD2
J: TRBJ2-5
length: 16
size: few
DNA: TGTGCCAGCAGCCGGTCACTAGCGGGGGGACAAGAGACCCAGTACTTC
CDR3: CASSRSLAGGQETQYF

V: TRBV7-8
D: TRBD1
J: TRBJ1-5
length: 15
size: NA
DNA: TGTGCCAGCAGCTCGGGACAGGGGAGCAATCAGCCCCAGCATTTT
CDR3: CASSSGQGSNQPQHF

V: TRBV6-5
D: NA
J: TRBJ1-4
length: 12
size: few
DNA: TGTGCCAGCAGTCCTAGCCCGGGACACTTGTTTTTT
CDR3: CASSPSPGHLFF

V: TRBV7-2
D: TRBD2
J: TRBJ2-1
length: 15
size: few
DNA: TGTGCCAGCAGCTTTAGCGGGCGGGGGGGCAGTGAGCAGTTCTTC
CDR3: CASSFSGRGGSEQFF

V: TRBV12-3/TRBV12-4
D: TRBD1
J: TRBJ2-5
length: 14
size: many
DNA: TGTGCCAGCTTACGGACAGGTTCATCAGAGACCCAGTACTTC
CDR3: CASLRTGSSETQYF

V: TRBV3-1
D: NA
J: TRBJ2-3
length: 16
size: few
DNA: TGTGCCAGCAGCCAATTTAAGGATGCAGGACCAGATACGCAGTATTTT
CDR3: CASSQFKDAGPDTQYF

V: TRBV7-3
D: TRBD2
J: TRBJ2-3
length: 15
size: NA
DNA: TGTGCCAGCAGCTTCCTCGGCGGGGGTAGGGATACGCAGTATTTT
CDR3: CASSFLGGGRDTQYF

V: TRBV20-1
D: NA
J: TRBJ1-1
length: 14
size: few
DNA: TGCAGTGCTAGGGGCCTCGTCTCTACCACTGAAGCTTTCTTT
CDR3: CSARGLVSTTEAFF

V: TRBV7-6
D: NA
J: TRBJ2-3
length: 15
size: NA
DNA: TGTGCCAGCAGCCCCGGACGGTCCCAAGGAGATACGCAGTATTTT
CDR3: CASSPGRSQGDTQYF

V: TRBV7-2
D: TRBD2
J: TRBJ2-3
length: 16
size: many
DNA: TGTGCCAGCAGCTACCAACTAGCGGGGGGGGATAATACGCAGTATTTT
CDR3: CASSYQLAGGDNTQYF

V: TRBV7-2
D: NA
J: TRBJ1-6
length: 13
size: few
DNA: TGTGCCAGCAGCTTAGAAAGGGATTCACCCCTCCACTTT
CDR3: CASSLERDSPLHF

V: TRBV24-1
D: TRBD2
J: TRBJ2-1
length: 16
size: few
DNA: TGTGCCACCAGTGATTCGGCTAGCGGGGTATATGGTGAGCAGTTCTTC
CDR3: CATSDSASGVYGEQFF

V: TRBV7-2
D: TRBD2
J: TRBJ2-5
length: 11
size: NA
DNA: TGTGCCAGCGGGGGGGGGGAGACCCAGTACTTC
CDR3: CASGGGETQYF

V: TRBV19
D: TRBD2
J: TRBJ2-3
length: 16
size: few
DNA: TGTGCCAGTAGTATCTGGAGCGGGGTCGTGGCAGATACGCAGTATTTT
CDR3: CASSIWSGVVADTQYF

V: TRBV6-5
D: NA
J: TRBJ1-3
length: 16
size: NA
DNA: TGTGCCAGCAGTTGGACATCGATCCCGCTTGGAAACACCATATATTTT
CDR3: CASSWTSIPLGNTIYF

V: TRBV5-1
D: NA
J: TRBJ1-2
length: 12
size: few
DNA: TGCGCCAGCAGCCCGCAGGGAGAGGGCTACACCTTC
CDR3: CASSPQGEGYTF

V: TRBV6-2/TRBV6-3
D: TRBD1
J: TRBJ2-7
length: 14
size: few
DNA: TGTGCCAGCAGTTATCCGGACAGGTCCTACGAGCAGTACTTC
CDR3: CASSYPDRSYEQYF

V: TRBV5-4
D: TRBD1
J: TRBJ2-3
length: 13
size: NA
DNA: TGTGCCAGCAGCTCGACAGGGGGAGATACGCAGTATTTT
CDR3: CASSSTGGDTQYF

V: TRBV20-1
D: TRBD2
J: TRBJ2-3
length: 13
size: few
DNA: TGCAGTGCTATGGTAGCGGGTCTAGATACGCAGTATTTT
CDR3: CSAMVAGLDTQYF

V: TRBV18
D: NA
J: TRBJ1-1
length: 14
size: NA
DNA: TGTGCCAGCTCACCACCTTCCCTGAACACTGAAGCTTTCTTT
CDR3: CASSPPSLNTEAFF

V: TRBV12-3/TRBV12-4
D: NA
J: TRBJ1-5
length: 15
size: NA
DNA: TGTGCCAGCAGTGCTACAGGGCCTAGCAATCAGCCCCAGCATTTT
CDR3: CASSATGPSNQPQHF

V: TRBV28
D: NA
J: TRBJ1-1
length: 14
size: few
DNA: TGTGCCAGCAGCCAATTCGTTTCCAGGATTGAAGCTTTCTTT
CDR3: CASSQFVSRIEAFF

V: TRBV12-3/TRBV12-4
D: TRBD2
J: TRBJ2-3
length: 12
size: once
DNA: TGTGCCAGCAGTTGGGGGGGACTTGGGCAGTATTTT
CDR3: CASSWGGLGQYF

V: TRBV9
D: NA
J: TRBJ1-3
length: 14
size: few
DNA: TGTGCCAGCAGAAGGGAGGGTGCAGGAAACACCATATATTTT
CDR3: CASRREGAGNTIYF

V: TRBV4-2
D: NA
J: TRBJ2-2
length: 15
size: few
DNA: TGTGCCAGCAGCCCGGCAGGGCGTAACACCGGGGAGCTGTTTTTT
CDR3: CASSPAGRNTGELFF

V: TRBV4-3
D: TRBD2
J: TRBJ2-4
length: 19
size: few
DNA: TGCGCCAGCAGCCAAGGGTGGCTAGCGGGGGTACTAGCCAAAAACATTCAGTACTTC
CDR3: CASSQGWLAGVLAKNIQYF

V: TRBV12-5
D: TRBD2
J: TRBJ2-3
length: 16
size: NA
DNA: TGTGCTAGTGGTTTGGGCGGGGGGGCCCCCGAAGATACGCAGTATTTT
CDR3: CASGLGGGAPEDTQYF

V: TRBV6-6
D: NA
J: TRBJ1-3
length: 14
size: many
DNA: TGTGCCAGCAGGCCGGGACACTCTGGAAACACCATATATTTT
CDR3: CASRPGHSGNTIYF

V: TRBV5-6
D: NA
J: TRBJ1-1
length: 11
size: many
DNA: TGTGCCAGCAGTAGGGTGGATGAAGCTTTCTTT
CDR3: CASSRVDEAFF

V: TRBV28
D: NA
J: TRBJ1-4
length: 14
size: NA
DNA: TGTGCCAGCAGGATTGGGGGGACTAATGAAAAACTGTTTTTT
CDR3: CASRIGGTNEKLFF

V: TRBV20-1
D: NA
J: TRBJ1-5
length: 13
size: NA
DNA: TGCAGTGCAACAGACACCAGCAATCAGCCCCAGCATTTT
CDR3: CSATDTSNQPQHF

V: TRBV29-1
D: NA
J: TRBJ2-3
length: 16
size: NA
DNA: TGCAGCGTTGAAGGACGTCGGGGGGCCGACACAGATACGCAGTATTTT
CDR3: CSVEGRRGADTDTQYF

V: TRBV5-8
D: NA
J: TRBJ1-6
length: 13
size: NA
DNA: TGTGCCAGCAGCTTACTTGGTTCCTACAGGGAGGATTTT
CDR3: CASSLLGSYREDF

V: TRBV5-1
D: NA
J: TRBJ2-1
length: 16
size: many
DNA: TGCGCCAGCAGCTTGGTGGGGGGGGCCTCCTACAATGAGCAGTTCTTC
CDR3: CASSLVGGASYNEQFF

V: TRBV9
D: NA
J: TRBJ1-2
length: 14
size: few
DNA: TGTGCCAGCAGCGCCCTCGGACGGAACTATGGCTACACCTTC
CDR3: CASSALGRNYGYTF

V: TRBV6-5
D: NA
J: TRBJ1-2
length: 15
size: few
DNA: TGTGCCAGCAGTTTGGGCGCGCGGGGGAACTATGGCTACACCTTC
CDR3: CASSLGARGNYGYTF

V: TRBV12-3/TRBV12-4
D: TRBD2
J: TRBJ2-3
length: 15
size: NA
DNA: TGTGCCAGCAGTTTCGTAGCGGGGGACACGAATACGCAGTATTTT
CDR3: CASSFVAGDTNTQYF

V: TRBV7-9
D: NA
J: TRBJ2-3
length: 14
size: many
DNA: TGTGCCAGCAGCCTGGACTCAACCCCAGATACGCAGTATTTT
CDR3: CASSLDSTPDTQYF

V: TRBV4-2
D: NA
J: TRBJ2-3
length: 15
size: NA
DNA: TGTGCCAGCAGCCAAGCAGGGGTTAGCACAGATACGCAGTATTTT
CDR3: CASSQAGVSTDTQYF

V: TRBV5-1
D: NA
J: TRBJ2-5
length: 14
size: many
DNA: TGCGCCAGCAGCTCCACCAGGGACCAAGAGACCCAGTACTTC
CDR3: CASSSTRDQETQYF

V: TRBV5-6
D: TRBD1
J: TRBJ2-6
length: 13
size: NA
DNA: TGTGCCAGCAGCCACGGGACAGAGAACGTCCTGACTTTC
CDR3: CASSHGTENVLTF

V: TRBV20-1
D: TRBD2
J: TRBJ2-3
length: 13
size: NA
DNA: TGCAGTGCTCCTCCGGGGGGTACAGATACGCAGTATTTT
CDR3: CSAPPGGTDTQYF

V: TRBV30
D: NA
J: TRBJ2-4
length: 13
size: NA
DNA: TGTGCCTGGAGCCTCAGGGAAACAAACATTCAGTACTTC
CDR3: CAWSLRETNIQYF